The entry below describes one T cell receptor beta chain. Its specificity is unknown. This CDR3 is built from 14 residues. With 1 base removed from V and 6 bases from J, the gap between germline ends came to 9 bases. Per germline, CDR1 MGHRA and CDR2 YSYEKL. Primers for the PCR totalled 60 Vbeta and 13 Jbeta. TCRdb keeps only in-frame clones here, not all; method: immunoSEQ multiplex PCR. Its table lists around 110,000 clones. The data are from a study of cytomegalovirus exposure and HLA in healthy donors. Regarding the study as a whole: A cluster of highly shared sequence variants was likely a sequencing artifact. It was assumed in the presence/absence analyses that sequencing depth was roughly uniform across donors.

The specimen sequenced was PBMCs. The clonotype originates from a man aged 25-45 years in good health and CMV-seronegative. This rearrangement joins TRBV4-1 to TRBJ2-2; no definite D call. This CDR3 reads CASSQVTQAGELFF. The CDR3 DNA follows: TGCGCCAGCAGCCAAGTTACGCAGGCCGGGGAGCTGTTTTTT.